These 24 T cell receptor beta chains were sequenced from one sample in a study of human T cells and chemical hapten exposure. TCRdb recomputed calls from the RACE reads with MiXCR, one row per CDR3 protein. The sample has about 71,000 distinct CDR3 sequences, 9.8% seen once. Time point noted: patch test 1, 2 weeks after DPC sensitization. The sample's treatment: therapeutic diphenylcyclopropenone sensitization with weekly scalp DPC. Here the sequenced sample was whole blood, taken in connection with sensitization to the hapten diphenylcyclopropenone (DPC). Source of these receptors: a woman in her forties with alopecia areata. Some clones in this sample may be carry-over from other donors' samples.

This clonotype was seen many times. V and J are TRBV28 and TRBJ2-1, with TRBD1 matching 10 bases. This CDR3 comprises 17 residues. V lost 5 bases to trimming and J lost 2 bases; unmatched junction nucleotides: 9. Per the germline V gene, CDR1 is MDHEN and CDR2 is SYDVKM. CDR3 sequence (DNA): TGTGCCAGCAGTCCCCGGGCCGGGACAGGGGCCTACAATGAGCAGTTCTTC. Translating it yields CASSPRAGTGAYNEQFF.

This clonotype was seen only a few times. The junction departs from the called germline gene at one end, perhaps through a read error. The CDR3 DNA reads as TGTGCCAACAGTTACTCGGTCCAGAACACTGAAGCTTTCTTT. Its protein product is CANSYSVQNTEAFF. The V gene is TRBV6-2 or TRBV6-3, the J gene TRBJ1-1; D unresolved. The germline V gene has CDR1 MNHEY and CDR2 SVGEGT. The CDR3 is made up of 14 amino acids.

Ten or more counts support this clonotype. The chain is built from TRBV7-8 and TRBJ2-1, with D perhaps given as TRBD1 or TRBD2 (5 bases each). CDR1 and CDR2 from the germline V gene are SGHVS and FQNEAQ. There are 14 residues in the CDR3. Trimming removed 7 bases at V and 2 bases at J, with 12 bases between. The DNA for the CDR3 is TGTGCCAGCAAAAGGGACGGAACCTACAATGAGCAGTTCTTC. It yields the protein CASKRDGTYNEQFF.

The gene calls are TRBV6-2 or TRBV6-3 and TRBJ2-7; TRBD2 agrees at 7 bases. The CDR3 is made up of 12 amino acids. The ends lost 8 bases at V and 2 bases at J; junction bases unmatched: 3. Germline CDR1 is MNHEY and CDR2 is SVGEGT. In DNA form, the CDR3 reads TGTGCCAGCCGGGACTACACCTACGAGCAGTACTTC. Translated, it gives CASRDYTYEQYF.

The chain carries TRBV9 and TRBJ2-1; TRBD2 matches 11 bases. CDR1 SGDLS and CDR2 YYNGEE come from the germline V gene. V was clipped by 2 bases and J by 5 bases; unmatched bases: 9. The CDR3 contains 17 residues. This chain's CDR3 is CASSVGLAGGLDNEQFF. For the CDR3, the DNA is TGTGCCAGCAGCGTGGGTCTAGCGGGGGGTCTAGACAATGAGCAGTTCTTC.

The CDR3 bases are TGTGCCAGTAGTATATCTTTGGAAGGGGATACGCAGTATTTT. It translates to CASSISLEGDTQYF. V is TRBV19 and J is TRBJ2-3; D unresolved. The CDR3 extends over 14 amino acids. Germline assignment: CDR1 LNHDA and CDR2 SQIVND (reference sequence). With 2 bases removed from V and 6 bases from J, the gap between germline ends came to 12 bases.

This clonotype was observed a handful of times. This chain links TRBV29-1 with TRBJ2-1; 11 bases map to TRBD2. This CDR3 has 15 amino acids. V was clipped by 6 bases and J by 3 bases; unmatched bases: 7. Germline CDR1 is SQVTM and CDR2 is ANQGSEA. The CDR3 DNA reads TGCAGCGTGGAGAGACTAGCGGGGCTCTACAATGAGCAGTTCTTC. This gives the protein CSVERLAGLYNEQFF.

In this sample, this clonotype turned up many times. J is TRBJ2-5 and V is TRBV5-6; D may be TRBD1 or TRBD2 (5 bases each). Germline assignment: CDR1 SGHDT and CDR2 YYEEEE. V shed 3 bases and J shed 3 bases, with 12 bases lying between them. The length of the CDR3 is 14 residues. The CDR3 region is CASSWGRLEETQYF. The CDR3 DNA reads as TGTGCCAGCAGCTGGGGACGTTTGGAAGAGACCCAGTACTTC.

Many counts were recorded for this clonotype. The chain recombines TRBV7-6 with TRBJ2-7, with 8 bases lining up with TRBD1. Trimming cost V 2 bases and J 5 bases; bases outside gene matches: 5. The length of the CDR3 is 14 residues. CDR1 and CDR2 (germline): SGHVS, FNYEAQ. The CDR3 spells CASSLRPGGNEQYF. The CDR3 DNA reads as TGTGCCAGCAGCTTACGTCCAGGGGGCAACGAGCAGTACTTC.

This clonotype was observed a handful of times. The chain has TRBV4-1 and TRBJ2-7, with D unclear. Deletions cut 6 bases from V and 0 bases from J, with 15 bases between. The CDR3 is 15 amino acids. CDR1 and CDR2 from the germline V gene are MGHRA and YSYEKL. The CDR3: CASRSRLRSSYEQYF. CDR3 DNA: TGCGCCAGCAGGTCGAGACTGAGGAGCTCCTACGAGCAGTACTTC.

This clonotype was detected many times. This chain links TRBV10-3 with TRBJ1-5; TRBD1 aligns across 10 bases. Per germline, CDR1 ENHRY and CDR2 SYGVKD. This CDR3 region has 14 residues. J gave up 6 bases and V 10 bases, and 9 bases lay outside the gene matches. The CDR3 loop reads CATGTTGGGQPQHF. The CDR3 DNA reads as TGTGCCACCGGGACGACAGGGGGCGGTCAGCCCCAGCATTTT.

This clonotype appeared many times. V gene TRBV21-1 combines with J gene TRBJ2-6; no check of the table's D call, TRBD1, against the DNA was made. TRBV21-1 is annotated as a pseudogene. This CDR3 comprises 13 residues. CDR3 amino acids: CASWDSSGSSLTF. CDR3 nucleotide sequence: TGTGCCAGCTGGGACAGCTCCGGGTCGAGCCTGACTTTC.

This clonotype was counted between two and nine times. J is TRBJ2-7 and V is TRBV12-3 or TRBV12-4; 8 bases align to TRBD1. J was trimmed by 5 bases and V by 6 bases; bases with no gene match: 9. The CDR3 is 14 amino acids. CDR3 coding DNA: TGTGCCAGCAGGACCGGGACAGGTGACCACGAGCAGTACTTC. This sequence encodes CASRTGTGDHEQYF.

This clonotype was counted a few times. V usage is TRBV6-1 and J usage is TRBJ2-1; the match to TRBD2 covers 7 bases. The CDR3 is 13 residues long. Germline trimming cut 7 bases from V and 8 bases from J; bases unmatched to any gene: 8. Per germline, CDR1 MNHNS and CDR2 SASEGT. The CDR3: CASTRGVPDEQFF. Here the CDR3 DNA reads TGTGCCAGCACTCGGGGGGTTCCGGATGAGCAGTTCTTC.

The chain recombines TRBV7-9 with TRBJ1-3; D remains unclear. Germline CDR1 and CDR2: SEHNR and FQNEAQ (reference sequence). V lost 3 bases to trimming and J lost 1 base, with 7 bases between them. The CDR3 covers 14 residues. The CDR3, as DNA: TGTGCCAGCAGCTTGGAATCTTCTGGAAACACCATATATTTT. This codes for CASSLESSGNTIYF.

This clonotype appeared a few times. The chain joins TRBV18 to TRBJ2-7, with unresolved D. Germline loops: CDR1 KGHSH, CDR2 LQKENI. This CDR3 has 13 amino acids. Trimming cost V 5 bases and J 0 bases, with 8 bases left between them. For the CDR3, the DNA is TGTGCCAGCTCATCCGGGTTCTCCTACGAGCAGTACTTC. This codes for CASSSGFSYEQYF.

This clonotype was observed at least ten times. V and J are TRBV7-2 and TRBJ2-1, with D perhaps matching TRBD2 (6 bases). Trimming stripped 3 bases from V and 7 bases from J, with 16 bases between. This CDR3 comprises 15 residues. Per the germline V gene, CDR1 is SGHTA and CDR2 is FQGNSA. CDR3 sequence (DNA): TGTGCCAGCAGCTTCACTCCAGGGAGGATGAATGAGCAGTTCTTC. It specifies CASSFTPGRMNEQFF. Variable domain in full (rest from reference TRBV7-2 and TRBJ2-1): GAGVSQSPSNKVTEKGKDVELRCDPISGHTALYWYRQSLGQGLEFLIYFQGNSAPDKSGLPSDRFSAERTGGSVSTLTIQRTQQEDSAVYLCASSFTPGRMNEQFFGPGTRLTVL.

This clonotype was detected only a few times. V and J are TRBV6-6 and TRBJ1-5; a weak D match, TRBD1 (6 bases). Trimming removed 8 bases at V and 5 bases at J, with 19 bases between. The CDR3 length is 15 residues. CDR1 is MNHNY, CDR2 SVGAGI, per germline (reference sequence). The CDR3 loop is CASLPNGGHDQPQHF. In nucleotides, the CDR3 is TGTGCCAGCCTCCCTAACGGGGGGCATGATCAGCCCCAGCATTTT.

The CDR3 region is CASSPRGLAAQETQYF. As DNA, the CDR3 is TGTGCCAGCAGCCCTCGGGGACTAGCGGCCCAAGAGACCCAGTACTTC. This chain uses TRBV11-2 with TRBJ2-5; 11 bases are a match to TRBD2. V lost 5 bases and J lost 1; bases outside the gene matches: 6. CDR1 and CDR2 (germline): SGHAT, FQNNGV. The CDR3 loop spans 16 amino acids.

This clonotype has a count of ten or more. V usage is TRBV3-1 and J usage is TRBJ2-7; D may be TRBD1 or TRBD2 (6 bases each). Germline CDR1 LGHDT, CDR2 YNNKEL (reference sequence). This CDR3 is 14 amino acids long. Trimming shortened V by 1 base and J by 0 bases, and 7 bases separated the two germline ends. The CDR3 reads CASSQGGASYEQYF. The CDR3 DNA is TGTGCCAGCAGCCAAGGGGGGGCCTCCTACGAGCAGTACTTC.

This sequence joins TRBV20-1 and TRBJ2-1; the D gene is possibly TRBD2 (6 bases). V was cut by 6 bases and J by 0 bases, with 18 bases left in between. Germline V gene data show CDR1 as DFQATT and CDR2 as SNEGSKA (reference sequence). This CDR3 comprises 16 residues. CDR3 in DNA: TGCAGTGCCGGGGACTCGAGGGGAAGCTCCTACAATGAGCAGTTCTTC. This encodes CSAGDSRGSSYNEQFF.

At least ten counts were recorded for this clonotype. The chain couples TRBV5-1 to TRBJ1-2; D is unclear. The CDR3 is 16 residues long. Germline-derived CDR1 and CDR2 are SGHRS and YFSETQ. V dropped 6 bases and J dropped 3 bases, with 21 bases sitting between them. CDR3 sequence: CASKLGLELEDYGYTF. CDR3 sequence (DNA): TGCGCCAGCAAATTAGGACTGGAGCTCGAGGACTATGGCTACACCTTC.

This clonotype was recorded many times. The chain has TRBV6-1 and TRBJ1-1; 7 nucleotides line up with TRBD1. This CDR3 comprises 13 residues. Germline-derived CDR1 and CDR2 are MNHNS and SASEGT. V gave up 4 bases and J gave up 3 bases; unmatched junction bases: 2. CDR3 loop: CASSGDRDTEAFF. In nucleotides, the CDR3 is TGTGCCAGCAGTGGAGACAGGGACACTGAAGCTTTCTTT.

The sample holds many counts of this clonotype. The rearrangement joins TRBV28 to TRBJ1-1, with D possibly TRBD1 on 6 matching bases. The CDR3 consists of 15 residues. The germline V and J ends were trimmed by 7 bases and 1 base, with 16 bases remaining between them. Germline V lookup: CDR1 MDHEN, CDR2 SYDVKM. The CDR3 reads CASNTPGQSNTEAFF. CDR3 nucleotides: TGTGCCAGCAACACTCCGGGACAATCGAACACTGAAGCTTTCTTT.